The 24 T cell receptor beta chains given below trace back to one sample, sequenced in a study of blood T cell repertoires in COVID-19. Generated by immunoSEQ multiplex PCR, the TCRdb table keeps only in-frame clones and is missing some. The repertoire holds hundreds of thousands of clones, approximately 83% seen once, with 8.9% in the top ten. The sequencing input was peripheral blood. These receptors were obtained from an older man with acute or convalescent COVID-19.

The chain has TRBV18 and TRBJ1-3, with D perhaps matching TRBD1 (6 bases). The CDR3 length is 16 residues. V lost 2 bases, J lost 0 bases, and 11 bases lay in between. From germline, CDR1 is KGHSH and CDR2 LQKENI. The CDR3 DNA reads TGTGCCAGCTCACCAAGACAGGCCCGCTCTGGAAACACCATATATTTT. This encodes CASSPRQARSGNTIYF.

This chain links TRBV7-3 with TRBJ2-3; 7 nucleotides line up with TRBD2. The CDR3 sequence is 15 residues long. The trim removed 5 bases at V and 1 base at J, leaving 6 bases unmatched. The V gene's germline CDR1 is SGHTA and CDR2 FQGTGA. CDR3 DNA sequence: TGTGCCAGCAGCCCCCCGGGGGGAGGCACAGATACGCAGTATTTT. Its protein is CASSPPGGGTDTQYF.

This clone came up a few times. The chain uses TRBV4-1 and TRBJ1-2; no clear D. Per germline, CDR1 MGHRA and CDR2 YSYEKL. Trimming left V 0 bases short and J 0 bases short, with 11 bases between. The length of the CDR3 is 16 residues. The CDR3 spells CASSQEQSRPNYGYTF. The CDR3 DNA is TGCGCCAGCAGCCAAGAGCAGTCCCGCCCTAACTATGGCTACACCTTC.

This chain connects TRBV5-5 to TRBJ1-2; D is perhaps TRBD1 (5 bases). The V and J ends lost 4 bases and 3 bases respectively, with 16 bases between them. There are 15 residues in the CDR3. Germline CDR1 reads SGHKS; CDR2 reads YYEKEE (reference sequence). The CDR3 DNA reads TGTGCCAGCAGCCCAGGGAGGGCAGGGTACTATGGCTACACCTTC. It yields the protein CASSPGRAGYYGYTF.

The gene calls are TRBV3-1 (or the pseudogene TRBV3-2) and TRBJ2-7, with 7 bases lining up with TRBD1. CDR1 is LGHDT and CDR2 is YNNKEL in the germline V gene (reference sequence). This CDR3 region has 18 residues. With 2 bases clipped from V and 2 bases from J, the junction kept 15 bases outside the gene matches. This CDR3 is CASSQMLVGRGSAYEQYF. CDR3 bases: TGTGCCAGCAGCCAAATGTTAGTAGGCAGGGGGTCTGCCTACGAGCAGTACTTC.

This clone was counted a single time. V usage is TRBV7-9 and J usage is TRBJ2-1; 11 nucleotides match TRBD1. The V gene's germline CDR1 is SEHNR and CDR2 FQNEAQ (reference sequence). The CDR3 has 13 amino acids. The V gene end was trimmed by 3 bases and the J gene end by 9 bases; junction bases not matched to a gene: 1. The CDR3 nucleotides read TGTGCCAGCAGCTTCGGGACAGGGGGTGAGCAGTTCTTC. Amino acids: CASSFGTGGEQFF.

The V and J genes are TRBV5-1 and TRBJ1-2; TRBD1 might be the D (6 bases). Germline V gene sequence: CDR1 SGHRS, CDR2 YFSETQ. This CDR3 is 12 amino acids long. V shed 1 base and J shed 6 bases, with 7 bases lying between them. The CDR3 bases are TGCGCCAGCAGCTTGTACAGGGATGGCTACACCTTC. Residues: CASSLYRDGYTF.

The chain recombines TRBV12-5 with TRBJ2-7; TRBD1 matches 8 bases. Germline V gene lookup returns CDR1 LGHNT and CDR2 FRNRAP. The CDR3 runs to 16 residues. V lost 5 bases, J lost 0 bases, and 9 bases stayed unmatched. This CDR3 is CASGIIRDRSSYEQYF. CDR3 DNA sequence: TGTGCTAGTGGTATTATCCGGGACAGGAGCTCCTACGAGCAGTACTTC.

V gene TRBV2 combines with J gene TRBJ2-3, with TRBD2 matching 7 bases. V shed 7 bases, J shed 8 bases, and the junction held 12 bases outside the gene matches. From germline, CDR1 is SNHLY and CDR2 FYNNEI. CDR3 length equals 14 residues. CDR3: CASNPLTTSATQYF. The CDR3 coding sequence is TGTGCCAGCAACCCGCTAACAACTAGCGCTACGCAGTATTTT.

This chain connects TRBV7-6 to TRBJ2-3; TRBD2 agrees at 7 bases. The CDR3 runs 15 residues. V lost 2 bases and J lost 3; bases outside the gene matches: 5. CDR1 SGHVS and CDR2 FNYEAQ come from the germline V gene. The CDR3 spells CASSLMRERTDTQYF. In DNA form, the CDR3 reads TGTGCCAGCAGCTTAATGCGGGAGAGGACAGATACGCAGTATTTT.

The rearrangement uses TRBV5-1 and TRBJ2-1; weak D call: TRBD2 (6 bases). V was shortened by 0 bases and J by 5 bases, with 9 bases between the two germline ends. Germline-derived CDR1 and CDR2 are SGHRS and YFSETQ. The CDR3 totals 14 residues. CDR3 protein: CASSLDGRDNEQFF. CDR3 coding DNA: TGCGCCAGCAGCTTGGACGGGAGAGACAATGAGCAGTTCTTC.

This clone was picked up one time. V usage is TRBV12-3 or TRBV12-4 and J usage is TRBJ1-5; 7 bases align to TRBD1. This CDR3 is 13 amino acids long. V was pared by 3 bases and J by 6 bases, with 2 bases of the junction left unmatched. In DNA form, the CDR3 reads TGTGCCAGCAGTTTCGACAGGGCTCAGCCCCAGCATTTT. Amino acids: CASSFDRAQPQHF.

V usage is TRBV3-1 (or the pseudogene TRBV3-2) and J usage is TRBJ2-5; D may be TRBD1 (5 bases). This CDR3 has 15 residues. With 0 bases removed from V and 7 bases from J, the gap between germline ends came to 15 bases. Germline values: CDR1 LGHDT, CDR2 YNNKEL (reference sequence). The CDR3 DNA follows: TGTGCCAGCAGCCAAGATAGGGCTACCCAGGGGACCCAGTACTTC. Translation gives CASSQDRATQGTQYF.

The chain joins TRBV12-3 or TRBV12-4 to TRBJ1-2; no clear D. Deletions cut 8 bases from V and 2 bases from J, with 9 bases between. The CDR3 is 12 amino acids. CDR3: CASGGHNYGYTF. Here the CDR3 DNA reads TGTGCCAGCGGCGGGCACAACTATGGCTACACCTTC.

This chain connects TRBV28 to TRBJ2-7, with 8 positions matching TRBD2. With 3 bases clipped from V and 2 bases from J, the junction kept 3 bases outside the gene matches. Germline CDR1 is MDHEN and CDR2 is SYDVKM. This CDR3 has 14 residues. Here the CDR3 DNA reads TGTGCCAGCAGTTTCGGGGGGGCCACCTACGAGCAGTACTTC. Protein product: CASSFGGATYEQYF.

The chain combines TRBV7-9 with TRBJ2-7; 10 positions match TRBD2. The CDR3 loop spans 15 amino acids. Trimming at V came to 0 bases and at J to 6 bases, leaving 5 bases not matched to a gene. Germline CDR1 and CDR2: SEHNR and FQNEAQ (reference sequence). The CDR3 DNA sequence: TGTGCCAGCAGCTTAGCTGAACTAGCGGGGATCGAGCAGTACTTC. Protein: CASSLAELAGIEQYF.

The chain uses TRBV12-3 or TRBV12-4 and TRBJ2-7, with D unclear. The CDR3 contains 11 residues. V lost 6 bases, J lost 4 bases, and 7 bases lay in between. The chain's CDR3 is CASSRFYEQYF. The CDR3 region has the DNA TGTGCCAGCAGCAGATTTTACGAGCAGTACTTC.

The V and J genes are TRBV5-1 and TRBJ1-2, with 7 bases that match TRBD1. J lost 1 base, V lost 4 bases, and 7 bases had no gene match. Germline V gene lookup returns CDR1 SGHRS and CDR2 YFSETQ. This CDR3 is 15 amino acids long. CDR3 region: CASSPGQADNYGYTF. The CDR3 DNA follows: TGCGCCAGCAGCCCCGGACAGGCGGATAACTATGGCTACACCTTC. The full variable domain, completed using reference TRBV5-1 and TRBJ1-2, is KAGVTQTPRYLIKTRGQQVTLSCSPISGHRSVSWYQQTPGQGLQFLFEYFSETQRNKGNFPGRFSGRQFSNSRSEMNVSTLELGDSALYLCASSPGQADNYGYTFGSGTRLTVV.

This rearrangement joins TRBV19 to TRBJ1-1, with D possibly matching TRBD1 (6 bases). The germline V gene encodes CDR1 LNHDA and CDR2 SQIVND (reference sequence). Trimming removed 0 bases at V and 0 bases at J, with 17 bases between. This CDR3 comprises 18 residues. The CDR3 here is CASSIDARGPTLNTEAFF. CDR3 DNA sequence: TGTGCCAGTAGTATAGACGCCAGGGGCCCAACCTTGAACACTGAAGCTTTCTTT.

V usage is TRBV19 and J usage is TRBJ1-5; D gene uncertain. Germline CDR1 reads LNHDA; CDR2 reads SQIVND (reference sequence). The CDR3 totals 16 residues. V was pared by 1 base and J by 0 bases, with 10 bases between. The CDR3 is CASSIAVTYSNQPQHF. CDR3 sequence (DNA): TGTGCCAGTAGTATAGCGGTGACTTATAGCAATCAGCCCCAGCATTTT.

The chain recombines TRBV28 with TRBJ2-3; 10 bases are shared with TRBD1. The CDR3 extends over 15 amino acids. V trimming: 7 bases; J trimming: 5 bases; junction bases outside the gene matches: 9. Germline CDR1 and CDR2: MDHEN and SYDVKM. The CDR3 nucleotides read TGTGCCAGCACCTCGGGGGGACAGGGGTTAGATACGCAGTATTTT. It yields the protein CASTSGGQGLDTQYF. Drawing the rest from reference TRBV28 and TRBJ2-3, the complete variable domain is DVKVTQSSRYLVKRTGEKVFLECVQDMDHENMFWYRQDPGLGLRLIYFSYDVKMKEKGDIPEGYSVSREKKERFSLILESASTNQTSMYLCASTSGGQGLDTQYFGPGTRLTVL.

V and J are TRBV4-1 and TRBJ1-2; D remains ambiguous. CDR3 length equals 15 residues. V dropped 0 bases and J dropped 0 bases, with 8 bases sitting between them. From germline, CDR1 is MGHRA and CDR2 YSYEKL. CDR3 in DNA: TGCGCCAGCAGCCAAGAAACCGGGACTAACTATGGCTACACCTTC. Translation gives CASSQETGTNYGYTF.

This clone was recorded once. V and J are TRBV10-3 and TRBJ1-3, with TRBD1 as a possible D gene (5 bases). In germline, CDR1 is ENHRY, CDR2 SYGVKD. Between the trimmed V and J ends, which lost 5 bases and 2 bases, there was a span of 10 bases. CDR3 size: 14 residues. The CDR3 here is CAISPDSAGNTIYF. As DNA, the CDR3 is TGTGCCATCAGTCCCGACAGCGCTGGAAACACCATATATTTT.

This clone has more than one count but fewer than ten. V is TRBV24-1 and J is TRBJ1-2, with no clear D. Germline CDR1 reads KGHDR; CDR2 reads SFDVKD. Trimming pared 1 base from V and 4 bases from J, leaving 3 bases between. CDR3 length: 12 residues. CDR3 DNA: TGTGCCACCAGTGATTTACTCTATGGCTACACCTTC. As protein: CATSDLLYGYTF.